A single sample is the source of the 28 T cell receptor beta chains below, sequenced in a study of OX40 agonist ivuxolimab in advanced cancers. The table came from immunoSEQ multiplex PCR; TCRdb's copy has only in-frame clones and leaves some out. The table has tens of thousands of clones, about four fifths seen once; the top ten hold approximately 1.3%. The sample here was CD4+ or CD8+ T cells sorted from blood, taken in a trial of the OX40 agonist ivuxolimab. The receptors originated from an adult with an advanced solid tumor such as melanoma, head and neck, liver or kidney cancer.

The chain joins TRBV23-1 to TRBJ2-7; no reliable D call. TRBV23-1 is marked as an open reading frame, function uncertain. The CDR3 runs to 11 residues. V lost 4 bases, J lost 6 bases, and 7 bases lay in between. CDR3 nucleotides: TGCGCCAGCAGTCCCCACGGCGAGCAGTACTTC. Translating gives CASSPHGEQYF.

This chain connects TRBV4-1 to TRBJ2-5, with 7 bases identical to TRBD1. Losses at the gene ends were 3 bases for V and 4 bases for J; bases not matched to a gene: 8. The CDR3 loop spans 15 amino acids. Germline CDR1 is MGHRA and CDR2 is YSYEKL. The DNA for the CDR3 is TGCGCCAGCAGCCACCCGGACAGGAAAGGAGAGACCCAGTACTTC. Translated: CASSHPDRKGETQYF.

The genes are TRBV5-4 and TRBJ2-3, with D perhaps TRBD1 (6 bases). CDR1 SGHNT and CDR2 YYREEE come from the germline V gene (reference sequence). The CDR3 is made up of 16 amino acids. V gave up 2 bases and J gave up 1 base, with 14 bases separating them. The CDR3 loop reads CASSFRQGRGTDTQYF. Here the CDR3 DNA reads TGTGCCAGCAGCTTCCGGCAGGGGAGAGGCACAGATACGCAGTATTTT.

The chain joins TRBV6-4 to TRBJ1-2; no clear D gene. From germline, CDR1 is MRHNA and CDR2 SNTAGT. V was shortened by 2 bases and J by 6 bases, with 16 bases between the two germline ends. The CDR3 length is 15 residues. CDR3 protein: CASSDDIAGWDGYTF. CDR3 in DNA: TGTGCCAGCAGTGACGATATAGCAGGTTGGGATGGCTACACCTTC.

The chain carries TRBV28 and TRBJ1-4; 7 bases fit TRBD1. V lost 1 base and J lost 6; bases outside the gene matches: 5. CDR3 length: 15 residues. Per germline, CDR1 MDHEN and CDR2 SYDVKM. This chain's CDR3 is CASSLLAGGDEKLFF. The CDR3 bases are TGTGCCAGCAGTTTATTGGCAGGGGGGGATGAAAAACTGTTTTTT. Filled out from reference TRBV28 and TRBJ1-4, the complete variable domain reads DVKVTQSSRYLVKRTGEKVFLECVQDMDHENMFWYRQDPGLGLRLIYFSYDVKMKEKGDIPEGYSVSREKKERFSLILESASTNQTSMYLCASSLLAGGDEKLFFGSGTQLSVL.

The genes are TRBV18 and TRBJ1-1; D not certain. The V end was cut by 1 base, the J end by 3 bases, with 21 bases between. The germline gives CDR1 KGHSH, CDR2 LQKENI. The CDR3 loop spans 18 amino acids. CDR3: CASSPLVPPTRRYTEAFF. The DNA for the CDR3 is TGTGCCAGCTCACCACTGGTCCCCCCAACGAGACGGTACACTGAAGCTTTCTTT.

J is TRBJ1-5 and V is TRBV7-2; weak D call: TRBD1 (6 bases). V was pared by 5 bases and J by 3 bases, with 11 bases between. The CDR3 sequence is 14 residues long. The V gene's germline CDR1 is SGHTA and CDR2 FQGNSA. The CDR3 spells CASSQDRLNQPQHF. The CDR3 nucleotides are TGTGCCAGCAGCCAGGACAGACTCAATCAGCCCCAGCATTTT. Looking up the rest from reference TRBV7-2 and TRBJ1-5 gives the full variable domain: GAGVSQSPSNKVTEKGKDVELRCDPISGHTALYWYRQSLGQGLEFLIYFQGNSAPDKSGLPSDRFSAERTGGSVSTLTIQRTQQEDSAVYLCASSQDRLNQPQHFGDGTRLSIL.

The chain has TRBV7-8 and TRBJ1-5; D is ambiguous. Between the trimmed V and J ends, which lost 0 bases and 6 bases, there was a span of 3 bases. CDR3 size: 12 residues. The germline gives CDR1 SGHVS, CDR2 FQNEAQ. The CDR3 nucleotides are TGTGCCAGCAGCTTAGCGGTTCAGCCCCAGCATTTT. It translates to CASSLAVQPQHF.

V gene TRBV21-1 combines with J gene TRBJ1-1. TRBV21-1 is marked as a pseudogene. CDR3 size: 12 residues. The CDR3 reads CASSSPGSEAFF. The CDR3 nucleotides are TGTGCCAGCAGCAGCCCCGGCTCTGAAGCTTTCTTT.

This chain joins TRBV11-2 and TRBJ1-1, with a possible D match to TRBD1 (6 bases). The CDR3 is made up of 15 amino acids. V shed 1 base and J shed 2 bases, with 11 bases lying between them. Germline CDR1 reads SGHAT; CDR2 reads FQNNGV. In DNA form, the CDR3 reads TGTGCCAGCAGCTTAGGGGGACACGCAAACACTGAAGCTTTCTTT. It yields the protein CASSLGGHANTEAFF. The full variable domain, its missing parts supplied by reference TRBV11-2 and TRBJ1-1, is EAGVAQSPRYKIIEKRQSVAFWCNPISGHATLYWYQQILGQGPKLLIQFQNNGVVDDSQLPKDRFSAERLKGVDSTLKIQPAKLEDSAVYLCASSLGGHANTEAFFGQGTRLTVV.

The chain carries TRBV5-8 and TRBJ1-3; D perhaps matches TRBD1 (5 bases). The CDR3 sequence is 15 residues long. V was trimmed by 4 bases and J by 0 bases, leaving 11 bases between them. Germline loops: CDR1 SGHTS, CDR2 YDEGEE. CDR3 sequence (DNA): TGTGCCAGCAGCCCAGGACAATTCTCTGGAAACACCATATATTTT. Translation: CASSPGQFSGNTIYF.

The CDR3 here is CASSYLGNEQFF. The CDR3 DNA reads as TGTGCCAGCAGTTACCTGGGCAATGAGCAGTTCTTC. This chain links TRBV5-6 with TRBJ2-1; no clear D. The CDR3 sequence is 12 residues long. CDR1 is SGHDT and CDR2 is YYEEEE in the germline V gene. With 5 bases removed from V and 6 bases from J, the gap between germline ends came to 9 bases.

The chain links TRBV29-1 to TRBJ2-7; TRBD1 aligns across 9 bases. The germline gives CDR1 SQVTM, CDR2 ANQGSEA. This CDR3 has 14 residues. Trimming at V came to 4 bases and at J to 4 bases, leaving 8 bases not matched to a gene. DNA for the CDR3: TGCAGCGTTGTTGGACAGGGGAAAAGGTACGAGCAGTACTTC. Amino acids: CSVVGQGKRYEQYF.

V gene TRBV11-3 combines with J gene TRBJ2-7; 8 bases agree with TRBD2. The CDR3 sequence is 14 residues long. Germline V gene sequence: CDR1 SGHNT, CDR2 YENEEA. After removal of 0 bases from V and 5 bases from J, the junction contained 3 bases not matched to a gene. CDR3 bases: TGTGCCAGCAGCTTAGACGGGGGGGCGAACGAGCAGTACTTC. Translated: CASSLDGGANEQYF.

The chain is built from TRBV19 and TRBJ1-4; D is unclear. V was trimmed by 8 bases and J by 0 bases, leaving 7 bases between them. The CDR3 runs 13 residues. Germline V gene data show CDR1 as LNHDA and CDR2 as SQIVND (reference sequence). This CDR3 is CASQTTTNEKLFF. CDR3 coding DNA: TGTGCCAGTCAGACAACAACTAATGAAAAACTGTTTTTT.

The rearrangement uses TRBV19 and TRBJ1-5, with TRBD1 identical over 8 bases. Per the germline V gene, CDR1 is LNHDA and CDR2 is SQIVND (reference sequence). The trim removed 4 bases at V and 0 bases at J, leaving 2 bases unmatched. There are 15 residues in the CDR3. DNA of the CDR3: TGTGCCAGTAGTAGACAGGGGCATAGCAATCAGCCCCAGCATTTT. Translation gives CASSRQGHSNQPQHF. Looking up the rest from reference TRBV19 and TRBJ1-5 gives the full variable domain: DGGITQSPKYLFRKEGQNVTLSCEQNLNHDAMYWYRQDPGQGLRLIYYSQIVNDFQKGDIAEGYSVSREKKESFPLTVTSAQKNPTAFYLCASSRQGHSNQPQHFGDGTRLSIL.

The rearrangement joins TRBV5-1 to TRBJ2-7; 10 nucleotides line up with TRBD1. This CDR3 has 15 residues. CDR1 SGHRS and CDR2 YFSETQ come from the germline V gene. The V gene end was trimmed by 4 bases and the J gene end by 2 bases; junction bases not matched to a gene: 6. CDR3 sequence (DNA): TGCGCCAGCAGCGTCGGGACAGGGGACCCCTACGAGCAGTACTTC. Translating gives CASSVGTGDPYEQYF.

V is TRBV6-5 and J is TRBJ2-7; 8 nucleotides line up with TRBD2. J was trimmed by 3 bases and V by 4 bases; bases with no gene match: 5. The V gene's germline CDR1 is MNHEY and CDR2 SVGAGI. This CDR3 contains 14 residues. The CDR3 here is CASSSLAGNYEQYF. For the CDR3, the DNA is TGTGCCAGCAGTTCCTTAGCGGGGAACTACGAGCAGTACTTC.

This chain connects TRBV7-2 to TRBJ2-3; a possible D gene is TRBD2 (6 bases). Trimming pared 1 base from V and 4 bases from J, leaving 18 bases between. The CDR3 sequence is 17 residues long. Germline CDR1 SGHTA, CDR2 FQGNSA. The CDR3 coding sequence is TGTGCCAGCAGCTTAGTCCGGTCTGTCGGGGGTCCAGATACGCAGTATTTT. This gives the protein CASSLVRSVGGPDTQYF.

This clone was recorded once. The genes are TRBV11-2 and TRBJ2-3; unclear D gene. The ends were cut back, 4 bases at V and 11 bases at J, with 16 bases in the middle. This CDR3 has 13 residues. CDR1 SGHAT and CDR2 FQNNGV come from the germline V gene. CDR3 sequence: CASSSDPQLGQYF. CDR3 coding DNA: TGTGCCAGCAGCTCGGACCCACAATTGGGGCAGTATTTT.

The J gene is TRBJ2-7, the V gene TRBV29-1; D is ambiguous. CDR3 length: 13 amino acids. CDR1 is SQVTM and CDR2 is ANQGSEA in the germline V gene. V gave up 5 bases and J gave up 4 bases, with 15 bases separating them. The CDR3 is CSVNPGVDYEQYF. CDR3 in DNA: TGCAGCGTTAACCCGGGCGTAGATTACGAGCAGTACTTC.

The rearrangement links TRBV7-9 to TRBJ2-1; 7 nucleotides line up with TRBD2. Germline assignment: CDR1 SEHNR and CDR2 FQNEAQ (reference sequence). The CDR3 is 13 residues long. V lost 7 bases, J lost 5 bases, and 5 bases stayed unmatched. The CDR3 loop reads CASKRGGNNEQFF. The CDR3 DNA reads as TGTGCCAGCAAGAGGGGAGGGAACAATGAGCAGTTCTTC.

V gene TRBV10-3 combines with J gene TRBJ2-7; a possible D gene is TRBD1 (9 bases). CDR1 ENHRY and CDR2 SYGVKD come from the germline V gene. V was pared by 6 bases and J by 7 bases, with 22 bases between. CDR3 length equals 15 residues. The CDR3 here is CAISQRDRAGGEQYF. The CDR3 nucleotides are TGTGCCATCAGCCAGAGGGACAGGGCGGGGGGAGAGCAGTACTTC.

The rearrangement links TRBV5-6 to TRBJ2-7, with D maybe TRBD2 (7 bases). CDR1 is SGHDT, CDR2 YYEEEE, per germline. Between the trimmed V and J ends, which lost 4 bases and 5 bases, there was a span of 16 bases. The CDR3 totals 14 residues. CDR3 coding DNA: TGTGCCAGCAGCCGAAGGGGGGGCGGCGACGAGCAGTACTTC. This encodes CASSRRGGGDEQYF.

The gene calls are TRBV5-6 and TRBJ2-5; perhaps D is TRBD1 or TRBD2 (7 bases each). Germline CDR1 SGHDT, CDR2 YYEEEE. This CDR3 is built from 13 residues. The V and J ends lost 5 bases and 11 bases respectively, with 19 bases between them. DNA for the CDR3: TGTGCCAGCAGTTTGACGACAGGGCGGGAGCAGTACTTC. Encoded protein: CASSLTTGREQYF. The full variable domain, rest sourced from reference TRBV5-6 and TRBJ2-5, is DAGVTQSPTHLIKTRGQQVTLRCSPKSGHDTVSWYQQALGQGPQFIFQYYEEEERQRGNFPDRFSGHQFPNYSSELNVNALLLGDSALYLCASSLTTGREQYFGPGTRLLVL.

The chain has TRBV7-9 and TRBJ2-7; 9 bases are a match to TRBD2. With V trimmed by 1 base and J by 2 bases, 6 bases remained unmatched. The CDR3 sequence is 16 residues long. Looked up from germline, CDR1 is SEHNR and CDR2 is FQNEAQ (reference sequence). This chain's CDR3 is CASSLGGSGSPYEQYF. DNA for the CDR3: TGTGCCAGCAGCTTAGGCGGTAGCGGGAGTCCCTACGAGCAGTACTTC.

The chain has TRBV13 and TRBJ2-3; D is uncertain. CDR1 PRHDT and CDR2 FYEKMQ come from the germline V gene (reference sequence). Trimming took 1 base from V and 0 from J, leaving 5 bases between them. CDR3 length: 14 amino acids. The CDR3 bases are TGTGCCAGCAGCTTAGTCGCGAGCACAGATACGCAGTATTTT. Translation gives CASSLVASTDTQYF.

This chain connects TRBV4-1 to TRBJ2-1; the D is unclear. Germline lookup yields CDR1 MGHRA and CDR2 YSYEKL. Trimming stripped 6 bases from V and 0 bases from J, with 9 bases between. CDR3 size: 14 residues. In DNA form, the CDR3 reads TGCGCCAGCAGTCGACTCAGCTCCTACAATGAGCAGTTCTTC. It translates to CASSRLSSYNEQFF.